This T cell receptor (beta chain) was recorded in a study of cytomegalovirus exposure and HLA in healthy donors. Findings and limits, study-wide: Confirmation in vitro established that a few CMV-associated chains were specific for CMV antigens. Rarity characterized most TCR sequences, yet some public TCRs appeared in many donors. Investigators reported under 200 TCR beta chains as tied to cytomegalovirus. Diagnosis of cytomegalovirus status made by the classifier reportedly showed high specificity and sensitivity.

The germline CDR1 and CDR2 sequences are SGHDT and YYEEEE. Between the trimmed V and J ends, which lost 4 bases and 0 bases, there was a span of 7 bases. The CDR3 is made up of 13 amino acids. Assay: immunoSEQ multiplex PCR; the TCRdb copy retains only in-frame clones and omits some. The table lists about 140,000 clones, roughly 90% of them singletons. Concerning this clone itself: Its antigen remains unidentified.

The V and J genes are TRBV5-6 and TRBJ1-1; D remains ambiguous. Sequenced: PBMCs. This clonotype was obtained from a man between 18 and 35 years old in good health and CMV-seronegative. The CDR3 DNA is TGTGCCAGCAGCCCGACTATGAACACTGAAGCTTTCTTT. Protein product: CASSPTMNTEAFF.